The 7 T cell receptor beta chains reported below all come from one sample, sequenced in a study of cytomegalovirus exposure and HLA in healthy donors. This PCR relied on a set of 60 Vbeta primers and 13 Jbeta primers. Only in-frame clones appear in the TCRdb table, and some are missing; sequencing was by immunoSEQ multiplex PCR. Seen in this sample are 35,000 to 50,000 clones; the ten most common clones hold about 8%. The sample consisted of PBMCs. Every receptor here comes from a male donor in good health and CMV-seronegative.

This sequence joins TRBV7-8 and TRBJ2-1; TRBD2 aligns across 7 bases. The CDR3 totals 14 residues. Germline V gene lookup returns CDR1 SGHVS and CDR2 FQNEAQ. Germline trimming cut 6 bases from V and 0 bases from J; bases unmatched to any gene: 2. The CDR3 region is CASRKRDSYNEQFF. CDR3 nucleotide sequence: TGTGCCAGCAGAAAGCGGGACTCCTACAATGAGCAGTTCTTC.

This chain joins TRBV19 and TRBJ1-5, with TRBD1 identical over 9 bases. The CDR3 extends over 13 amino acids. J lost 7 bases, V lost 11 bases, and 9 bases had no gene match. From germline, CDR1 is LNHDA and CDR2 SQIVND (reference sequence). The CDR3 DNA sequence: TGTGCCGCAGCTACAGGGGGCGGGCAGCCCCAGCATTTT. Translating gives CAAATGGGQPQHF. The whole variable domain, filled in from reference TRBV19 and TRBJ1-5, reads DGGITQSPKYLFRKEGQNVTLSCEQNLNHDAMYWYRQDPGQGLRLIYYSQIVNDFQKGDIAEGYSVSREKKESFPLTVTSAQKNPTAFYLCAAATGGGQPQHFGDGTRLSIL.

CDR3 bases: TGTGCCAGCAGTGATGAAAGCCTCAAGGGAGGCACTGAAGCTTTCTTT. Protein product: CASSDESLKGGTEAFF. This sequence joins TRBV6-1 and TRBJ1-1; D ambiguous. The germline V gene encodes CDR1 MNHNS and CDR2 SASEGT. The CDR3 runs to 16 residues. Trimming removed 3 bases from V and 4 bases from J, with 18 bases in between.

Written as DNA, the CDR3 is TGTGCCAGCAGCCAGGCCCTTGGACTAGCGGGTTATAGCTCCTACAATGAGCAGTTCTTC. Translating it yields CASSQALGLAGYSSYNEQFF. V is TRBV14 and J is TRBJ2-1; 11 bases align to TRBD2. This CDR3 region has 20 residues. In germline, CDR1 is SGHDN, CDR2 FVKESK. Losses at the gene ends were 3 bases for V and 0 bases for J; bases not matched to a gene: 13.

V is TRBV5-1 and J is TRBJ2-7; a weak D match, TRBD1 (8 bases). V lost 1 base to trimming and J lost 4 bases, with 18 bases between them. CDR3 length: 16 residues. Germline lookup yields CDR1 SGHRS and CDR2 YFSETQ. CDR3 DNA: TGCGCCAGCAGCTTGAAGTCTGGACAGGGAGGGTACGAGCAGTACTTC. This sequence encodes CASSLKSGQGGYEQYF. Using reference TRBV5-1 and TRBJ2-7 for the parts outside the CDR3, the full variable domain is KAGVTQTPRYLIKTRGQQVTLSCSPISGHRSVSWYQQTPGQGLQFLFEYFSETQRNKGNFPGRFSGRQFSNSRSEMNVSTLELGDSALYLCASSLKSGQGGYEQYFGPGTRLTVT.

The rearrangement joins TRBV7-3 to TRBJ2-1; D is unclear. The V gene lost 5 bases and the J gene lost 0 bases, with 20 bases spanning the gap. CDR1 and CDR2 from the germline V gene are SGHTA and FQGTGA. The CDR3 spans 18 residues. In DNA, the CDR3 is TGTGCCAGCAGCCCAACCCCAACCGCTAGACTCTCCTACAATGAGCAGTTCTTC. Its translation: CASSPTPTARLSYNEQFF.

The chain's CDR3 is CASSLVRHLPYEQYF. The CDR3 DNA follows: TGTGCCAGCAGCTTAGTACGACACCTTCCCTACGAGCAGTACTTC. The J gene is TRBJ2-7, the V gene TRBV11-2; the D is unclear. The CDR3 is 15 amino acids. V lost 1 base to trimming and J lost 2 bases, with 12 bases between them. Germline lookup yields CDR1 SGHAT and CDR2 FQNNGV.